Detailed here is one T cell receptor beta chain. Its antigen is not identified. This sample stems from a study of identical twins. TCRdb independently ran MiXCR on the 5' RACE reads; one entry per CDR3 protein. This sample has 350,000 or so distinct CDR3 sequences, with approximately 8.8% found just once. Whole-study findings and limits: Abundant beta clonotypes from cord blood bore fewer insertions; memory repertoires lacked this pattern.

The sequence was collected from a woman aged 50 to 60 in good health. Sequenced sample: naive T cells sorted from blood.

In DNA, the CDR3 is TGTGCCACCAGCAAGAGGGACGATCCTTGGGAGCAGTACGTC. It is translated as CATSKRDDPWEQYV. The V and J genes are TRBV15 and TRBJ2-7, with D tentatively TRBD1 or TRBD2 (5 bases each). This CDR3 is built from 14 residues. The germline CDR1 and CDR2 sequences are LNHNV and YYDKDF (reference sequence). Trimming cost V 4 bases and J 7 bases, with 17 bases left between them.